This T cell receptor beta chain derives from a study of T cells after yellow fever vaccination. Study results and limitations: Clonotypes found in both CD4 and CD8 compartments made up a small share.

V was pared by 5 bases and J by 8 bases, with 11 bases of the junction left unmatched. CDR3 size: 14 residues. In germline, CDR1 is SEHNR, CDR2 FQNEAQ (reference sequence). TCRdb passed the 5' RACE reads through MiXCR, listing each CDR3 protein once. In the table there are a few hundred thousand distinct CDR3 sequences, almost 4% of which are singletons. Of note for this clonotype: Its matching antigen is unknown.

This TCR was sampled from a man aged 18 to 35 who received the YFV17D yellow fever vaccine. The rearrangement joins TRBV7-9 to TRBJ1-2, with TRBD1 matching 7 bases. Sequenced material: PBMCs, taken 5 days after the yellow fever booster vaccination. CDR3 amino acids: CASSLGTDLWGYTF. Written as DNA, the CDR3 is TGTGCCAGCAGCCTCGGGACAGACCTGTGGGGCTACACCTTC. Drawing the rest from reference TRBV7-9 and TRBJ1-2, the complete variable domain is DTGVSQNPRHKITKRGQNVTFRCDPISEHNRLYWYRQTLGQGPEFLTYFQNEAQLEKSRLLSDRFSAERPKGSFSTLEIQRTEQGDSAMYLCASSLGTDLWGYTFGSGTRLTVV.